This entry features one T cell receptor (beta chain) sequence. What it recognizes is unknown. This entry belongs to a study of response to subunit inactivated influenza vaccine. General study results and limits: The authors suggested that few new T cells are recruited per seasonal influenza vaccination.

TCRdb re-analysed the RT-PCR reads in MiXCR, keeping a single row per CDR3 protein. The table shows hundreds of thousands of distinct CDR3 sequences, with about 11% occurring only once. V shed 2 bases and J shed 7 bases, with 6 bases lying between them. From germline, CDR1 is MNHEY and CDR2 SMNVEV (reference sequence). CDR3 length equals 13 residues. The source was PBMCs from blood, collected on the day of vaccination. The V gene is TRBV27, the J gene TRBJ2-6; D assignment may be TRBD1 or TRBD2 (5 bases each). The receptor was isolated from a man over 45 who received an inactivated influenza vaccine. The CDR3 region is CASSLGGANVLTF. In nucleotides, the CDR3 is TGTGCCAGCAGTTTAGGGGGAGCCAACGTCCTGACTTTC.